There are a few counts of the clone carrying this TCR beta chain. The data originate from a study of cytomegalovirus exposure and HLA in healthy donors. In the PCR, 60 Vbeta and 13 Jbeta primers were used. Sequencing used immunoSEQ multiplex PCR; TCRdb keeps in-frame clones, though not all of them. The sample consists of roughly 68,000 clones, approximately 77% of them appearing once. This TCR came from a woman younger than 45 in good health and CMV-seropositive. Sequencing used PBMCs.

DNA of the CDR3: TGTGCCAGCAGCTCTAGCGGGAGGGCCGTGGAGACCCAGTACTTC. Translation: CASSSSGRAVETQYF. The rearrangement uses TRBV11-2 and TRBJ2-5; 12 nucleotides align to TRBD2. The CDR3 runs to 15 residues. CDR1 and CDR2 from the germline V gene are SGHAT and FQNNGV. V trimming: 4 bases; J trimming: 5 bases; junction bases outside the gene matches: 5. Full variable domain (outside the CDR3, taken from reference TRBV11-2 and TRBJ2-5): EAGVAQSPRYKIIEKRQSVAFWCNPISGHATLYWYQQILGQGPKLLIQFQNNGVVDDSQLPKDRFSAERLKGVDSTLKIQPAKLEDSAVYLCASSSSGRAVETQYFGPGTRLLVL.